The table lists the clone carrying this TCR beta chain with a few counts. What it recognizes is unknown. The data derive from a study of somatic mutations in cytotoxic T cells in rheumatoid arthritis. Study information: Each patient's diagnosis was followed right away by a blood draw (around 32 ml EDTA), before any treatment. Certain V beta antibody-stained T-cell populations, V beta1+ cells sequenced for TCRB among them, were flow-sorted to nearly 100% purity.

By positive magnetic bead selection, CD4+ and CD8+ cells were isolated, and their purity was checked by flow cytometry. Notes on the study in general: It was in rheumatoid arthritis patients, but not in healthy controls, that CD8+ clonality increased with age.

Sequencing was performed with immunoSEQ multiplex PCR; in TCRdb, only in-frame clones are kept and a portion is missing. The table lists approximately 14,000 clones, 70% to 75% of them singletons. Trimming pared 5 bases from V and 0 bases from J, leaving 8 bases between. The CDR3 totals 13 residues. The germline V gene has CDR1 LNHDA and CDR2 SQIVND (reference sequence). The source is an adult with rheumatoid arthritis. The sample consisted of CD8+ T cells sorted from blood. The rearrangement links TRBV19 to TRBJ2-7; D is perhaps TRBD2 (5 bases). In DNA, the CDR3 is TGTGCCAGTAGTTCCGGGATCTCCTACGAGCAGTACTTC. Protein: CASSSGISYEQYF.